These 25 T cell receptor beta chains originate from one sample sequenced in a study of blood T cell repertoires in COVID-19. Clones were read by immunoSEQ multiplex PCR, and TCRdb kept only the in-frame ones, dropping some. The repertoire has 140,000 to 150,000 clones, approximately 85% of them found once; the top ten carry 8%. Source material: peripheral blood. The receptors were gathered from a woman aged 60-75 years with COVID-19, enrolled during active disease.

This chain connects TRBV29-1 to TRBJ1-3; TRBD1 might be the D (5 bases). CDR1 and CDR2 (germline): SQVTM, ANQGSEA. CDR3 length: 13 residues. Trimming removed 2 bases at V and 4 bases at J, with 9 bases between. As DNA, the CDR3 is TGCAGCGTTGAAATTTCAGGGGGAAACACCATATATTTT. It translates to CSVEISGGNTIYF.

This clone was observed a few times. The V gene is TRBV7-8, the J gene TRBJ2-2; unclear D gene. CDR1 and CDR2 (germline): SGHVS, FQNEAQ. The CDR3 totals 16 residues. Deletions cut 5 bases from V and 0 bases from J, with 13 bases between. CDR3 sequence (DNA): TGTGCCAGCAGCCCGCGTGATTCGTCGAACACCGGGGAGCTGTTTTTT. Encoded protein: CASSPRDSSNTGELFF.

In nucleotides, the CDR3 is TGTGCCAGCAGTTACTCGCGTAATCAGCCCCAGCATTTT. Amino acids: CASSYSRNQPQHF. The chain links TRBV6-5 to TRBJ1-5; no definite D call. Trimming took off 0 bases at V and 4 bases at J, with 4 bases between the two ends. This CDR3 spans 13 amino acids. CDR1 is MNHEY and CDR2 is SVGAGI in the germline V gene.

The chain couples TRBV6-5 to TRBJ2-7; 9 bases fit TRBD1. V shed 0 bases and J 3 bases; nucleotides not matched to a gene: 6. This CDR3 spans 16 amino acids. From germline, CDR1 is MNHEY and CDR2 SVGAGI. The CDR3 coding sequence is TGTGCCAGCAGTTACTCAATCCCGGGACAGGGCTACGAGCAGTACTTC. Translating gives CASSYSIPGQGYEQYF.

In this sample, this clone turned up once. The V and J genes are TRBV5-4 and TRBJ2-5; D perhaps matches TRBD2 (7 bases). The CDR3 runs to 15 residues. Between the trimmed V and J ends, which lost 0 bases and 3 bases, there was a span of 12 bases. CDR1 SGHNT and CDR2 YYREEE come from the germline V gene (reference sequence). CDR3 amino acids: CASSLAKGGEETQYF. CDR3 in DNA: TGTGCCAGCAGCTTGGCCAAGGGGGGGGAAGAGACCCAGTACTTC.

The chain couples TRBV5-5 to TRBJ2-5; TRBD2 matches 7 bases. V gave up 1 base and J gave up 4 bases; unmatched junction bases: 1. This CDR3 has 13 amino acids. Germline V lookup: CDR1 SGHKS, CDR2 YYEKEE (reference sequence). The CDR3 DNA follows: TGTGCCAGCAGCTTGTGGGGGGGAGAGACCCAGTACTTC. It specifies CASSLWGGETQYF.

The rearrangement joins TRBV27 to TRBJ1-3; no clear D. V lost 5 bases and J 2 bases, leaving 10 bases between the germline ends. From germline, CDR1 is MNHEY and CDR2 SMNVEV (reference sequence). This CDR3 comprises 14 residues. CDR3: CASSLTGAGNTIYF. The CDR3 nucleotides are TGTGCCAGCAGTCTTACCGGGGCTGGAAACACCATATATTTT.

This clone was counted once. V usage is TRBV27 and J usage is TRBJ1-2; D is perhaps TRBD1 (5 bases). V dropped 4 bases and J dropped 5 bases, with 29 bases sitting between them. The CDR3 is 19 amino acids. Germline V gene data show CDR1 as MNHEY and CDR2 as SMNVEV (reference sequence). The CDR3 region has the DNA TGTGCCAGCAGTTCGCTAGGGGCCCAGGGAGGGGAGTCGCTGTATGGCTACACCTTC. It yields the protein CASSSLGAQGGESLYGYTF.

The chain is built from TRBV28 and TRBJ2-7, with a tentative D call TRBD1 (6 bases). Germline CDR1 and CDR2: MDHEN and SYDVKM. V was shortened by 6 bases and J by 3 bases, with 12 bases between the two germline ends. This CDR3 region has 13 residues. CDR3 in amino acids: CASRNGQSYEQYF. In DNA form, the CDR3 reads TGTGCCAGCAGAAACGGACAGAGCTACGAGCAGTACTTC.

The chain couples TRBV6-5 to TRBJ1-5; tentative D call: TRBD1 (6 bases). The V end lost 10 bases, the J end lost 5 bases, and 21 bases lay between the germline ends. Germline assignment: CDR1 MNHEY and CDR2 SVGAGI. CDR3 length equals 15 residues. The CDR3 spells CATTVQQGMYQPQHF. CDR3 coding DNA: TGTGCCACTACCGTACAGCAGGGGATGTATCAGCCCCAGCATTTT.

Only a few counts were recorded for this clone. The CDR3 reads CASSPVQGAGYEQYF. CDR3 DNA sequence: TGTGCCAGCTCACCAGTACAGGGGGCGGGTTACGAGCAGTACTTC. The gene calls are TRBV18 and TRBJ2-7; 9 bases match TRBD1. This CDR3 comprises 15 residues. Unmatched junction bases numbered 6, after V lost 2 bases and J lost 4 bases. Looked up from germline, CDR1 is KGHSH and CDR2 is LQKENI.

The genes are TRBV20-1 and TRBJ2-7, with D uncertain. CDR1 DFQATT and CDR2 SNEGSKA come from the germline V gene (reference sequence). Trimming left V 3 bases short and J 3 bases short, with 12 bases between. CDR3 size: 13 residues. The CDR3 region has the DNA TGCAGTGCTAGTGGGCAGAAGTACTACGAGCAGTACTTC. It translates to CSASGQKYYEQYF.

This chain uses TRBV7-2 with TRBJ2-2; 9 bases are a match to TRBD1. The CDR3 extends over 14 amino acids. V gave up 6 bases and J gave up 2 bases; unmatched junction bases: 1. The germline V gene has CDR1 SGHTA and CDR2 FQGNSA. This CDR3 reads CASRTGGNTGELFF. The CDR3 DNA follows: TGTGCCAGCAGAACAGGGGGCAACACCGGGGAGCTGTTTTTT.

CDR3 in amino acids: CASSSTGGEDEQYF. As DNA, the CDR3 is TGCGCCAGCAGCTCGACCGGGGGAGAGGACGAGCAGTACTTC. The gene calls are TRBV10-1 and TRBJ2-7; D may be TRBD2 (6 bases). The V gene's germline CDR1 is WNHNN and CDR2 SYGVQD (reference sequence). The V and J ends lost 6 bases and 5 bases respectively, with 17 bases between them. The CDR3 extends over 14 amino acids.

V and J are TRBV5-1 and TRBJ2-3, with 7 bases matching TRBD2. Losses at the gene ends were 4 bases for V and 2 bases for J; bases not matched to a gene: 7. The germline CDR1 and CDR2 sequences are SGHRS and YFSETQ. The CDR3 is 15 residues long. The CDR3 DNA sequence: TGCGCCAGCAGCGCGGGGGTCCCAGCCACAGATACGCAGTATTTT. Its translation: CASSAGVPATDTQYF.

The V gene is TRBV5-1, the J gene TRBJ2-7; 9 bases map to TRBD1. Unmatched junction bases numbered 12, after V lost 2 bases and J lost 0 bases. This CDR3 has 18 residues. CDR1 is SGHRS, CDR2 YFSETQ, per germline. The CDR3 DNA is TGCGCCAGCAGCTTTGAGCGATCCGGGACAGGGAGCTCCTACGAGCAGTACTTC. Protein: CASSFERSGTGSSYEQYF.

V and J are TRBV6-6 and TRBJ1-3; D call uncertain. Trimming left V 4 bases short and J 0 bases short, with 13 bases between. Germline CDR1 MNHNY, CDR2 SVGAGI (reference sequence). The CDR3 loop spans 16 amino acids. As DNA, the CDR3 is TGTGCCAGCAGTTGGGCGGGAGGGAGCTCTGGAAACACCATATATTTT. Translated, it gives CASSWAGGSSGNTIYF.

There are a few counts of this clone. The gene calls are TRBV19 and TRBJ1-3; no reliable D call. Trimming shortened V by 0 bases and J by 0 bases, and 12 bases separated the two germline ends. Germline lookup yields CDR1 LNHDA and CDR2 SQIVND (reference sequence). CDR3 length: 17 residues. The CDR3: CASSIDRSGRSGNTIYF. The CDR3 region has the DNA TGTGCCAGTAGTATAGATCGTTCGGGTCGCTCTGGAAACACCATATATTTT.

The rearrangement joins TRBV12-5 to TRBJ1-1, with D possibly TRBD1 on 6 matching bases. Trimming removed 6 bases at V and 5 bases at J, with 16 bases between. In germline, CDR1 is LGHNT, CDR2 FRNRAP. This CDR3 has 14 amino acids. This CDR3 is CASGPPGGWTEAFF. The CDR3 coding sequence is TGTGCTAGTGGCCCCCCGGGGGGCTGGACTGAAGCTTTCTTT.

The chain recombines TRBV6-5 with TRBJ2-7; TRBD1 matches at 10 bases. The CDR3 is made up of 14 amino acids. Germline assignment: CDR1 MNHEY and CDR2 SVGAGI. V was clipped by 5 bases and J by 1 base; unmatched bases: 2. CDR3 loop: CASSQDRGSYEQYF. For the CDR3, the DNA is TGTGCCAGCAGTCAGGACAGGGGGTCCTACGAGCAGTACTTC.

CDR3 nucleotide sequence: TGTGCCAGCAGCTTGGCCGGGACAGGGACAGATACGCAGTATTTT. Protein: CASSLAGTGTDTQYF. This chain joins TRBV5-4 and TRBJ2-3; 9 bases agree with TRBD1. The J segment lost 3 bases and the V segment lost 0 bases, leaving 2 bases of the junction unmatched. The germline V gene encodes CDR1 SGHNT and CDR2 YYREEE (reference sequence). The CDR3 sequence is 15 residues long.

For the CDR3, the DNA is TGTGCCAGCAGCCAAGATCTAGGACAGGGGGTCGGGGAGCTGTTTTTT. It encodes CASSQDLGQGVGELFF. The chain joins TRBV4-2 to TRBJ2-2; 10 positions agree with TRBD1. The CDR3 is made up of 16 amino acids. V dropped 0 bases and J dropped 7; count of bases not matched to a gene: 5. Germline assignment: CDR1 LGHNA and CDR2 YNFKEQ.

This rearrangement joins TRBV4-3 to TRBJ1-2, with 9 nucleotides matching TRBD1. Germline V gene lookup returns CDR1 LGHNA and CDR2 YSLEER. The CDR3 totals 17 residues. V trimming: 1 base; J trimming: 0 bases; junction bases outside the gene matches: 6. CDR3 residues: CASSQVGGQGSNYGYTF. In DNA form, the CDR3 reads TGCGCCAGCAGCCAAGTGGGGGGACAGGGATCTAACTATGGCTACACCTTC.

The chain recombines TRBV3-1 (or the pseudogene TRBV3-2) with TRBJ2-4, with TRBD1 matching 8 bases. Germline trimming cut 2 bases from V and 6 bases from J; bases unmatched to any gene: 9. Looked up from germline, CDR1 is LGHDT and CDR2 is YNNKEL (reference sequence). The CDR3 loop spans 16 amino acids. CDR3 sequence (DNA): TGTGCCAGCAGCCAACTCTTCCCCGGGACAGGAAACATTCAGTACTTC. Protein: CASSQLFPGTGNIQYF.

V and J are TRBV7-6 and TRBJ2-7; D is undetermined. Germline V CDR1 and CDR2: SGHVS, FNYEAQ. The CDR3 spans 13 residues. The V gene lost 0 bases and the J gene lost 6 bases, with 9 bases spanning the gap. CDR3 loop: CASSLASAGEQYF. The CDR3 nucleotides read TGTGCCAGCAGCTTAGCTTCTGCCGGCGAGCAGTACTTC.